This entry lists 13 T cell receptor beta chains sequenced from one sample in a study of naive and memory T cell subsets. Both TRBC1 and TRBC2 were covered by a beta constant-region primer of two equimolar oligonucleotides. Ligated cDNA was amplified by four rounds of PCR with nested alpha and beta constant-region primers and SP2. TCRdb itself ran the UMI-ligation and nested PCR reads through MiXCR, one entry per CDR3 protein. Of tens of thousands of distinct CDR3 sequences in the sample, approximately 10% were seen once. Sequenced sample: naive CD8+ T cells from blood. The receptors here all came from a human donor in good health.

This clonotype was seen many times. This rearrangement joins TRBV28 to TRBJ2-6, with D possibly being TRBD1 (5 bases). The CDR3 has 15 amino acids. Germline V lookup: CDR1 MDHEN, CDR2 SYDVKM. The V gene lost 3 bases and the J gene lost 4 bases, with 10 bases spanning the gap. CDR3 DNA sequence: TGTGCCAGCAGTTTCAGGGTATCAGGGGCCAACGTCCTGACTTTC. This translates into CASSFRVSGANVLTF. Combining the CDR3 with reference TRBV28 and TRBJ2-6 gives the whole variable domain DVKVTQSSRYLVKRTGEKVFLECVQDMDHENMFWYRQDPGLGLRLIYFSYDVKMKEKGDIPEGYSVSREKKERFSLILESASTNQTSMYLCASSFRVSGANVLTFGAGSRLTVL.

This clonotype was counted a few times. The rearrangement links TRBV5-4 to TRBJ2-2; D is undetermined. Germline V lookup: CDR1 SGHNT, CDR2 YYREEE (reference sequence). V lost 2 bases, J lost 6 bases, and 8 bases lay in between. The CDR3 spans 13 residues. The CDR3 DNA is TGTGCCAGCAGCTTTGGTGGGTCCGGGGAGCTGTTTTTT. Its protein is CASSFGGSGELFF.

The sample holds many counts of this clonotype. This sequence joins TRBV20-1 and TRBJ2-7; no firm D call. This CDR3 region has 14 residues. Deletions cut 4 bases from V and 1 base from J, with 14 bases between. Germline-derived CDR1 and CDR2 are DFQATT and SNEGSKA (reference sequence). The CDR3 region is CSATALGFSYEQYF. CDR3 DNA sequence: TGCAGTGCTACGGCCCTCGGATTTTCCTACGAGCAGTACTTC.

At least ten counts were recorded for this clonotype. The gene calls are TRBV7-3 and TRBJ2-1; 9 bases match TRBD2. J lost 5 bases, V lost 5 bases, and 7 bases had no gene match. The CDR3 runs 15 residues. Germline lookup yields CDR1 SGHTA and CDR2 FQGTGA. Written as DNA, the CDR3 is TGTGCCAGCAGCCCCGGGACTAGCAGTCACAATGAGCAGTTCTTC. This translates into CASSPGTSSHNEQFF.

This clonotype was picked up many times. The rearrangement joins TRBV12-3 or TRBV12-4 to TRBJ2-7; perhaps TRBD2 as D (6 bases). With 5 bases removed from V and 3 bases from J, the gap between germline ends came to 11 bases. The CDR3 consists of 13 residues. CDR3 protein: CASSPGLLYEQYF. The CDR3 DNA reads as TGTGCCAGCAGTCCGGGACTTCTCTACGAGCAGTACTTC.

This clonotype was found many times. The rearrangement uses TRBV7-9 and TRBJ2-3; D remains unclear. CDR3 length: 12 amino acids. V lost 5 bases and J 3 bases, leaving 6 bases between the germline ends. CDR1 is SEHNR, CDR2 FQNEAQ, per germline (reference sequence). CDR3 loop: CASSRGTDTQYF. DNA for the CDR3: TGTGCCAGCAGCCGAGGTACAGATACGCAGTATTTT.

This clonotype showed up many times. This chain uses TRBV29-1 with TRBJ2-3; 12 bases fit TRBD1. CDR3 size: 18 residues. V trimming: 5 bases; J trimming: 4 bases; junction bases outside the gene matches: 16. Germline CDR1 is SQVTM and CDR2 is ANQGSEA. The CDR3 sequence: CSVRPLRDRGQPPDTQYF. CDR3 DNA sequence: TGCAGCGTTCGACCACTCCGGGACAGGGGGCAGCCACCAGATACGCAGTATTTT.

There are many counts of this clonotype. The J gene is TRBJ2-3, the V gene TRBV4-2; possibly TRBD2 for D (6 bases). The V end was cut by 0 bases, the J end by 10 bases, with 11 bases between. The CDR3 has 13 residues. Looked up from germline, CDR1 is LGHNA and CDR2 is YNFKEQ. The CDR3 coding sequence is TGTGCCAGCAGCCAAGACGGGAGCGACGCGCAGTATTTT. This gives the protein CASSQDGSDAQYF.

This clonotype turned up a few times. This chain joins TRBV6-2 or TRBV6-3 and TRBJ2-7, with D perhaps matching TRBD1 (5 bases). Looked up from germline, CDR1 is MNHEY and CDR2 is SVGEGT. V dropped 2 bases and J dropped 2 bases, with 10 bases sitting between them. This CDR3 contains 14 residues. CDR3 in amino acids: CASSYLDRPYEQYF. The CDR3 DNA reads TGTGCCAGCAGTTACCTTGACAGACCCTACGAGCAGTACTTC.

This clonotype showed up just a few times. The chain combines TRBV6-1 with TRBJ1-5; 8 bases are shared with TRBD1. The germline CDR1 and CDR2 sequences are MNHNS and SASEGT. V lost 2 bases to trimming and J lost 6 bases; unmatched junction nucleotides: 9. The CDR3 runs 16 residues. DNA of the CDR3: TGTGCCAGCAGTGAAAATAACAGGGGGTTTGGTCAGCCCCAGCATTTT. This sequence encodes CASSENNRGFGQPQHF.

This clonotype was found a few times. The V gene is TRBV28, the J gene TRBJ2-5, with 10 bases aligning to TRBD2. Germline V gene data show CDR1 as MDHEN and CDR2 as SYDVKM. This CDR3 is 20 amino acids long. Trimming cost V 1 base and J 4 bases; bases outside gene matches: 18. The CDR3 is CASSLSVRKGTSDELETQYF. CDR3 in DNA: TGTGCCAGCAGTTTATCTGTCAGAAAAGGGACTAGCGATGAATTAGAGACCCAGTACTTC.

This clonotype was seen a handful of times. The rearrangement links TRBV20-1 to TRBJ2-7, with D possibly being TRBD1 (7 bases). The CDR3 is 13 amino acids. V gave up 6 bases and J gave up 3 bases, with 15 bases separating them. The V gene's germline CDR1 is DFQATT and CDR2 SNEGSKA (reference sequence). The CDR3 coding sequence is TGCAGTGCCTTCAGGGGGACTCGCTACGAGCAGTACTTC. It specifies CSAFRGTRYEQYF.

This clonotype was counted many times. The chain is built from TRBV7-9 and TRBJ2-3; possibly TRBD2 for D (5 bases). This CDR3 comprises 14 residues. V was shortened by 10 bases and J by 3 bases, with 17 bases between the two germline ends. Germline-derived CDR1 and CDR2 are SEHNR and FQNEAQ (reference sequence). The CDR3 nucleotides read TGTGCCACCCGGGTGCTAGCAGATACAGATACGCAGTATTTT. Its translation: CATRVLADTDTQYF.